This TCR beta chain is drawn from a study of cytomegalovirus exposure and HLA in healthy donors. Study-level findings and limits: A few of the chains that were CMV-associated were confirmed in vitro to be specific for CMV antigens. Later on, a genetic analysis was performed. It linked a missense variant in DCLRE1C with V- and J-gene trimming of TCR beta.

Regarding this clone: Its antigen is not known.

V was clipped by 2 bases and J by 2 bases; unmatched bases: 4. The germline gives CDR1 GTSNPN, CDR2 SVGIG (reference sequence). The CDR3 runs 14 residues. Vbeta (60) and Jbeta (13) primers were used in the PCR. The table came from immunoSEQ multiplex PCR; TCRdb's copy has only in-frame clones and leaves some out. The sample comprises 90,000 to 130,000 clones, roughly 80% of which are singletons, and approximately 23% rests with the top ten. The sequence came from a man between 25 and 39 years old in good health and CMV-seropositive. Input material: PBMCs. The chain has TRBV30 and TRBJ2-7; 9 nucleotides agree with TRBD2. The CDR3 DNA follows: TGTGCCTGGAGTTTTAGCGGGGGAACCTACGAGCAGTACTTC. Its translation: CAWSFSGGTYEQYF.